The 5 T cell receptor beta chains below come from one sample, sequenced in a study of technical replicates of blood from a few donors. TCRdb keeps only in-frame clones here, not all; method: immunoSEQ multiplex PCR. Of just over 60,000 clones in the sample, roughly 86% were seen once. Sample: PBMCs. The receptors come from a human donor in good health. Some clones in this sample may be carry-over from other donors' samples.

The chain recombines TRBV7-2 with TRBJ1-6; D unresolved. Germline CDR1 and CDR2: SGHTA and FQGNSA. The length of the CDR3 is 15 residues. V was pared by 5 bases and J by 3 bases, with 11 bases between. CDR3 in DNA: TGTGCCAGCAGCCCAGGCTCCAGCTATAATTCACCCCTCCACTTT. This gives the protein CASSPGSSYNSPLHF.

V is TRBV19 and J is TRBJ1-4; D is perhaps TRBD1 (5 bases). Trimming cost V 1 base and J 4 bases, with 10 bases left between them. Germline CDR1 reads LNHDA; CDR2 reads SQIVND (reference sequence). The CDR3 covers 15 residues. Here the CDR3 reads CASSIGGGGNEKLFF. The CDR3 DNA sequence: TGTGCCAGTAGTATAGGCGGGGGAGGTAATGAAAAACTGTTTTTT. The complete variable domain, with remaining parts taken from reference TRBV19 and TRBJ1-4, reads DGGITQSPKYLFRKEGQNVTLSCEQNLNHDAMYWYRQDPGQGLRLIYYSQIVNDFQKGDIAEGYSVSREKKESFPLTVTSAQKNPTAFYLCASSIGGGGNEKLFFGSGTQLSVL.

The rearrangement uses TRBV2 and TRBJ2-5; 8 bases fit TRBD2. Looked up from germline, CDR1 is SNHLY and CDR2 is FYNNEI. V lost 7 bases and J lost 3; bases outside the gene matches: 7. The CDR3 totals 14 residues. The CDR3 region has the DNA TGTGCCAGCATGGGATGGCGGGGGGAAGAGACCCAGTACTTC. The encoded protein is CASMGWRGEETQYF. The full variable domain, in which reference TRBV2 and TRBJ2-5 provide the parts outside the CDR3, is EPEVTQTPSHQVTQMGQEVILRCVPISNHLYFYWYRQILGQKVEFLVSFYNNEISEKSEIFDDQFSVERPDGSNFTLKIRSTKLEDSAMYFCASMGWRGEETQYFGPGTRLLVL.

The V gene is TRBV9, the J gene TRBJ2-7; D ambiguous. Trimming took off 4 bases at V and 0 bases at J, with 14 bases between the two ends. The CDR3 covers 15 residues. Germline CDR1 is SGDLS and CDR2 is YYNGEE. The DNA for the CDR3 is TGTGCCAGCAGCCCCCGAGCACAGATCTCCTACGAGCAGTACTTC. Protein sequence: CASSPRAQISYEQYF. Filled out from reference TRBV9 and TRBJ2-7, the complete variable domain reads DSGVTQTPKHLITATGQRVTLRCSPRSGDLSVYWYQQSLDQGLQFLIQYYNGEERAKGNILERFSAQQFPDLHSELNLSSLELGDSALYFCASSPRAQISYEQYFGPGTRLTVT.

The CDR3, as DNA: TGTGCCAGCAGCAGGGACTTCAACACCGGGGAGCTGTTTTTT. Its protein product is CASSRDFNTGELFF. The rearrangement joins TRBV5-4 to TRBJ2-2, with a tentative D call TRBD2 (6 bases). V shed 4 bases and J shed 2 bases, with 9 bases lying between them. CDR1 and CDR2 (germline): SGHNT, YYREEE (reference sequence). This CDR3 comprises 14 residues.